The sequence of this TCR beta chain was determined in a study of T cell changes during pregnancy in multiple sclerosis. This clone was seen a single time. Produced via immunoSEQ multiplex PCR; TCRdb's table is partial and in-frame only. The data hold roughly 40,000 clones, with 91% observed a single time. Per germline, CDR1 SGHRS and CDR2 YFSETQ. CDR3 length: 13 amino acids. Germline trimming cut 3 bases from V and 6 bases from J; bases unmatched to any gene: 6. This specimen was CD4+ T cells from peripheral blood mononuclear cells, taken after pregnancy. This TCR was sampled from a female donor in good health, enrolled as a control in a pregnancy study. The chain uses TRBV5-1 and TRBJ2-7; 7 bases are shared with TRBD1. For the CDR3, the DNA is TGCGCCAGCAGCTGGGACAGCTTCTCCGAGCAGTACTTC. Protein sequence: CASSWDSFSEQYF.